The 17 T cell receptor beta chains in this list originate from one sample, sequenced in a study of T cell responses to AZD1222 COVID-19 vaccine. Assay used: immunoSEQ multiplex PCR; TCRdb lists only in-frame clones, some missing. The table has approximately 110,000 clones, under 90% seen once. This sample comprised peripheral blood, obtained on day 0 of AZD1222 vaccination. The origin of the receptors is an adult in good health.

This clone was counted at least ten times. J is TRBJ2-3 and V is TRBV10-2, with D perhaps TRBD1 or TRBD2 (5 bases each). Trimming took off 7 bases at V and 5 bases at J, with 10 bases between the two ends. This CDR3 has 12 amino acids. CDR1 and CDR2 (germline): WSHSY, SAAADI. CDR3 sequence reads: CASTGDGDTQYF. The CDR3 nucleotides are TGCGCCAGCACCGGGGACGGAGATACGCAGTATTTT.

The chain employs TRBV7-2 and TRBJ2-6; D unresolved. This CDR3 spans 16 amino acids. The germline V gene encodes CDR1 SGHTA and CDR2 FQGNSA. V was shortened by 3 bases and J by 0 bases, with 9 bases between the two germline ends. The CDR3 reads CASSFWLSSGANVLTF. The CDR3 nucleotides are TGTGCCAGCAGCTTCTGGCTGAGCTCTGGGGCCAACGTCCTGACTTTC.

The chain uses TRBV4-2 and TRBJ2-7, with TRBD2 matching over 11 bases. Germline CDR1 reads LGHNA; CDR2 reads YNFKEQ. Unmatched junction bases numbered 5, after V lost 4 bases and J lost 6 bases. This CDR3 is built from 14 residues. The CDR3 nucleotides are TGTGCCAGCAGCCGTAGCGGGAGGGGTACCGAGCAGTACTTC. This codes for CASSRSGRGTEQYF.

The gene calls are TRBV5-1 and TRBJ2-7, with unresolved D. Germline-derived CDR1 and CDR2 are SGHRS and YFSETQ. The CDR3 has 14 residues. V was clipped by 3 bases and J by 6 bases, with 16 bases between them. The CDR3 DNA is TGCGCCAGCAGCTCCCGGAGCGCCGCCCCCGAGCAGTACTTC. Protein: CASSSRSAAPEQYF.

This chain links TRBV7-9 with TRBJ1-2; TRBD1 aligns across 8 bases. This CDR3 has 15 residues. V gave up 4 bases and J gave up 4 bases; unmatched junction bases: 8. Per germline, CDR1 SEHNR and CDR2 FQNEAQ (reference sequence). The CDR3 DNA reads TGTGCCAGCAGCTCTCCGAACACAGGGGGCTATGGCTACACCTTC. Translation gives CASSSPNTGGYGYTF.

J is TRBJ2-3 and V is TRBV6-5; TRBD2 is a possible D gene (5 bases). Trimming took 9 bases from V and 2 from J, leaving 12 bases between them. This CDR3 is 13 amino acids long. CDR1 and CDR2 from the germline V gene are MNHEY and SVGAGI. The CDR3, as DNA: TGTGCCAGTGAGCGGACTGACACAGATACGCAGTATTTT. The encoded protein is CASERTDTDTQYF.

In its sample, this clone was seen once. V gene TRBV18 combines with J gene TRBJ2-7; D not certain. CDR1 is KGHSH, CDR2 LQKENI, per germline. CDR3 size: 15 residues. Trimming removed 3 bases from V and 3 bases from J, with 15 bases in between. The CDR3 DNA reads TGTGCCAGCTCACCGAGCCAGGCAGGAGACTACGAGCAGTACTTC. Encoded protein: CASSPSQAGDYEQYF.

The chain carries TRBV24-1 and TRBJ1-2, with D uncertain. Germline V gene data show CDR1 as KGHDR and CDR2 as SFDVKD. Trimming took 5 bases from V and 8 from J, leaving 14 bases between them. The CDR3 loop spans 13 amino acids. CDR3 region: CATSGLPGVGYTF. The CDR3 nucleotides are TGTGCCACCAGTGGCCTCCCCGGGGTAGGCTACACCTTC.

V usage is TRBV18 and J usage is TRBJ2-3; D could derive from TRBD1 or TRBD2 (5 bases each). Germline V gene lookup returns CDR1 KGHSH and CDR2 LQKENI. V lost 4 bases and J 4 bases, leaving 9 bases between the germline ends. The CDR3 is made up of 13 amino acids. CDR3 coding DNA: TGTGCCAGCTCACTCCGGGACGCAGATACGCAGTATTTT. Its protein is CASSLRDADTQYF. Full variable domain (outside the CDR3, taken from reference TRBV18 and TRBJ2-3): NAGVMQNPRHLVRRRGQEARLRCSPMKGHSHVYWYRQLPEEGLKFMVYLQKENIIDESGMPKERFSAEFPKEGPSILRIQQVVRGDSAAYFCASSLRDADTQYFGPGTRLTVL.

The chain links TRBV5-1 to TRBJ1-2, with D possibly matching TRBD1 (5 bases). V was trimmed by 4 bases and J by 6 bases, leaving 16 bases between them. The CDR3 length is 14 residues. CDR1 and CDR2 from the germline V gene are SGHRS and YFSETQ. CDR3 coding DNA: TGCGCCAGCAGCGCGGGAGCGGGGCCCGATGGCTACACCTTC. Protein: CASSAGAGPDGYTF.

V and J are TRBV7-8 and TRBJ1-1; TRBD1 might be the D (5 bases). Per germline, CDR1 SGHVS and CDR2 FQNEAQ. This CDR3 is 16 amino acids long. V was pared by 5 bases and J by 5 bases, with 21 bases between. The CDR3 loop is CASSPTLGGLGTEAFF. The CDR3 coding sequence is TGTGCCAGCAGCCCCACCCTTGGGGGGTTGGGGACTGAAGCTTTCTTT.

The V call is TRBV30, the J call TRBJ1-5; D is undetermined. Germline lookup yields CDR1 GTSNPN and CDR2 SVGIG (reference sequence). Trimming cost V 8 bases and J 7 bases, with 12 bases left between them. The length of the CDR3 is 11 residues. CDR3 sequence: CAKGAGQPQHF. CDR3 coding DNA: TGTGCCAAGGGAGCCGGGCAGCCCCAGCATTTT.

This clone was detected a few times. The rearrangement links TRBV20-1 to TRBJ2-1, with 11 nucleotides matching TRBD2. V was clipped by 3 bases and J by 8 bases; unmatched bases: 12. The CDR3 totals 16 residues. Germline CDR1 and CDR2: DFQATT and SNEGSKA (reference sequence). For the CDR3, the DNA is TGCAGTGCTAGTTCCTATAGCGGGGGGGCCGGGCATGAGCAGTTCTTC. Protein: CSASSYSGGAGHEQFF.

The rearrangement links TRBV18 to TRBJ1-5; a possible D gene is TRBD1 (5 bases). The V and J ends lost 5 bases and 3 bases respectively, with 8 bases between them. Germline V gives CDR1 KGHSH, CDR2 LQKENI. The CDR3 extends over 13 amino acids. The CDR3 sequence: CASSDGTNQPQHF. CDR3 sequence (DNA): TGTGCCAGCTCAGACGGGACCAATCAGCCCCAGCATTTT.

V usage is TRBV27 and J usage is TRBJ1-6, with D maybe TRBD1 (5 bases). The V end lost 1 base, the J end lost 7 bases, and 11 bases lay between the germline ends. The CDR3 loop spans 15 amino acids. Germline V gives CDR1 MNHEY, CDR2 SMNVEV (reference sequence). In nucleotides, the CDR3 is TGTGCCAGCAGTTTATATCAGGGTTTGAATTCACCCCTCCACTTT. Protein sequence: CASSLYQGLNSPLHF.

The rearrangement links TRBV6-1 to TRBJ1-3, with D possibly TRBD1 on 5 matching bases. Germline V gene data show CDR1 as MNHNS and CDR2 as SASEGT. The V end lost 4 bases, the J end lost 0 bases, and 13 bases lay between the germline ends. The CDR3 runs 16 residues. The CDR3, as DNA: TGTGCCAGCAGTGGCCGACAGCTTTACTCTGGAAACACCATATATTTT. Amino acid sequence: CASSGRQLYSGNTIYF.

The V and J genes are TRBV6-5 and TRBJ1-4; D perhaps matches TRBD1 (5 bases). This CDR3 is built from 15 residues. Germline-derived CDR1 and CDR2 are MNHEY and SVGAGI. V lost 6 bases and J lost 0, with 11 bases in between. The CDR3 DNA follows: TGTGCCAGCAGGGAGGGGCCGACAACTAATGAAAAACTGTTTTTT. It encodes CASREGPTTNEKLFF.